The sequence of this TCR beta chain was determined in a study of CD8+CD57+ T cells in acquired aplastic anemia. V lost 3 bases to trimming and J lost 7 bases, with 10 bases between them. The CDR3 is 12 amino acids. CDR1 SGHVS and CDR2 FNYEAQ come from the germline V gene. Overall study findings and caveats: Researchers reported that CD8+ Simpson's diversity was not significantly different in patients versus controls.

For CDR3 and TCR beta VDJ profiling, genomic DNA was the template used. TCRdb used MiXCR to reprocess the reads, holding one entry per CDR3 protein. The table has approximately 130,000 distinct CDR3 sequences, 35% to 50% seen once. Worth noting for this clonotype: Its antigen remains unknown.

Sequencing was performed on sorted CD4+, CD8+, or CD8+CD57+ T cells (not recorded which) from PBMCs. V and J are TRBV7-6 and TRBJ2-7; D gene unclear. The TCR originated in a human donor in good health, serving as a control. The CDR3 here is CASSFSGKEQYF. The CDR3, as DNA: TGTGCCAGCAGCTTCTCCGGAAAGGAGCAGTACTTC.